The T cell receptor (beta chain) described here comes from a study of T cell repertoires in ileal Crohn's disease. Findings of the study overall: Endoscopy was done a median around 7.5 months after surgery. Compared with CD4 T cells, sorted CD8 cells carried more expanded clones. All patients with clonality above 26.8% had endoscopic recurrence.

Time point defined: neoterminal ileum biopsy at postoperative endoscopy, about 6 months after surgery. Regarding this clone: The antigen remains undetermined. Other DNA sequences in this specimen translate into the identical CDR3.

Each sample's TCRB immunosequencing used around 0.5 micrograms of biopsy DNA. This table comes from immunoSEQ multiplex PCR, and its TCRdb copy is limited to in-frame clones, with some not included. The data contain about 3,000 clones, 86% of them seen just once; the ten biggest clones take up around 2.4%. V was pared by 2 bases and J by 4 bases, with 6 bases between. CDR1 is MNHEY, CDR2 SVGAGI, per germline. The CDR3 covers 12 residues. The rearrangement joins TRBV6-5 to TRBJ2-7, with D perhaps matching TRBD2 (6 bases). This receptor was obtained from an adult with Crohn's disease. The sample comprised ileal tissue. CDR3 region: CASSYRGYEQYF. DNA of the CDR3: TGTGCCAGCAGTTACCGGGGGTACGAGCAGTACTTC.